Following are 28 T cell receptor beta chains from one sample sequenced in a study of blood T cell repertoires in COVID-19. Libraries were prepared by immunoSEQ multiplex PCR; TCRdb keeps only in-frame clonotypes and omits some of them. The sample shows 75,000 to 90,000 clones, roughly 91% of them seen only once. Sequencing was performed on peripheral blood. The receptors stem from a woman between 45 and 60 years old in a cohort sampled during active COVID-19.

This chain's CDR3 is CASSRGPTNTEAFF. DNA for the CDR3: TGTGCCAGCAGCAGGGGCCCGACTAACACTGAAGCTTTCTTT. V gene TRBV7-9 combines with J gene TRBJ1-1; D perhaps matches TRBD1 (5 bases). This CDR3 is 14 amino acids long. V lost 5 bases to trimming and J lost 2 bases, with 12 bases between them. Germline V lookup: CDR1 SEHNR, CDR2 FQNEAQ (reference sequence).

The V and J genes are TRBV7-9 and TRBJ2-3; 9 bases align to TRBD2. J was trimmed by 4 bases and V by 1 base; bases with no gene match: 12. The length of the CDR3 is 18 residues. The germline CDR1 and CDR2 sequences are SEHNR and FQNEAQ (reference sequence). The CDR3 DNA sequence: TGTGCCAGCAGCTTAGTGCCCTCCGCGGGAGGGCCCGCAGATACGCAGTATTTT. It codes for CASSLVPSAGGPADTQYF.

V gene TRBV5-5 combines with J gene TRBJ2-7; weak D call: TRBD2 (6 bases). Trimming left V 1 base short and J 2 bases short, with 19 bases between. The CDR3 sequence is 17 residues long. Germline V gives CDR1 SGHKS, CDR2 YYEKEE (reference sequence). CDR3 coding DNA: TGTGCCAGCAGCTTGAGGAGCGTGGGGGGTGGGACCTACGAGCAGTACTTC. It specifies CASSLRSVGGGTYEQYF.

This rearrangement joins TRBV7-6 to TRBJ2-5; TRBD2 agrees at 9 bases. This CDR3 has 17 residues. The V gene end was trimmed by 1 base and the J gene end by 2 bases; junction bases not matched to a gene: 8. Germline CDR1 SGHVS, CDR2 FNYEAQ. CDR3 sequence (DNA): TGTGCCAGCAGCTTAGGGCGACTAGCGGTAGCACAAGAGACCCAGTACTTC. Its protein product is CASSLGRLAVAQETQYF.

The chain has TRBV27 and TRBJ2-1; D remains ambiguous. Germline V gene lookup returns CDR1 MNHEY and CDR2 SMNVEV (reference sequence). V lost 0 bases and J 8 bases, leaving 5 bases between the germline ends. This CDR3 spans 12 amino acids. The CDR3 DNA is TGTGCCAGCAGTTTATCCGTCGATGAGCAGTTCTTC. As protein: CASSLSVDEQFF.

The rearrangement joins TRBV6-5 to TRBJ1-5; D is unresolved. Germline V lookup: CDR1 MNHEY, CDR2 SVGAGI. This CDR3 has 13 residues. V gave up 4 bases and J gave up 7 bases, with 11 bases separating them. Here the CDR3 DNA reads TGTGCCAGCAGTTCCTGGAGGGAACAGCCCCAGCATTTT. Protein: CASSSWREQPQHF.

CDR3 in DNA: TGTGCCAGTAGTCTTGCGGGGGGGGCAGATACGCAGTATTTT. This gives the protein CASSLAGGADTQYF. The V gene is TRBV19, the J gene TRBJ2-3; 9 bases are shared with TRBD2. This CDR3 is 14 amino acids long. The germline V gene encodes CDR1 LNHDA and CDR2 SQIVND (reference sequence). The trim removed 5 bases at V and 4 bases at J, leaving 4 bases unmatched.

The chain combines TRBV29-1 with TRBJ2-3; 7 bases are a match to TRBD1. CDR1 and CDR2 from the germline V gene are SQVTM and ANQGSEA. V gave up 4 bases and J gave up 1 base; unmatched junction bases: 11. The CDR3 sequence is 16 residues long. This CDR3 reads CSVAGIRGLGTDTQYF. The CDR3 DNA follows: TGCAGCGTTGCGGGTATAAGGGGGCTGGGCACAGATACGCAGTATTTT.

The chain combines TRBV11-2 with TRBJ2-7; 7 bases agree with TRBD1. V was pared by 5 bases and J by 2 bases, with 3 bases of the junction left unmatched. The CDR3 covers 13 residues. CDR1 is SGHAT and CDR2 is FQNNGV in the germline V gene. The CDR3 bases are TGTGCCAGCAGCCTGGGACAGCCCTACGAGCAGTACTTC. It codes for CASSLGQPYEQYF.

The chain is built from TRBV6-5 and TRBJ1-2, with TRBD1 as a possible D gene (6 bases). The CDR3 loop spans 13 amino acids. Germline CDR1 MNHEY, CDR2 SVGAGI. The V end was cut by 8 bases, the J end by 6 bases, with 16 bases between. The CDR3 region is CASLGRGADGYTF. The CDR3 region has the DNA TGTGCCAGCCTGGGCAGGGGCGCGGATGGCTACACCTTC.

The chain combines TRBV2 with TRBJ2-1; 8 bases are shared with TRBD2. The CDR3 contains 14 residues. Germline loops: CDR1 SNHLY, CDR2 FYNNEI. Unmatched junction bases numbered 7, after V lost 6 bases and J lost 6 bases. CDR3 in DNA: TGTGCCAGCAGCCTCGGGGGGGTCGGCAATGAGCAGTTCTTC. Protein product: CASSLGGVGNEQFF.

The V call is TRBV9, the J call TRBJ1-4, with D perhaps TRBD1 (6 bases). Germline values: CDR1 SGDLS, CDR2 YYNGEE. This CDR3 spans 15 amino acids. Trimming shortened V by 2 bases and J by 8 bases, and 16 bases separated the two germline ends. The CDR3 DNA follows: TGTGCCAGCAGCGTTTCTGGGGGCATGAGCGAAAAACTGTTTTTT. The encoded protein is CASSVSGGMSEKLFF.

This chain links TRBV4-1 with TRBJ2-1; 11 positions agree with TRBD2. Trimming removed 4 bases from V and 0 bases from J; junction bases left unmatched: 11. The CDR3 is 19 residues long. CDR1 is MGHRA and CDR2 is YSYEKL in the germline V gene. CDR3 in DNA: TGCGCCAGCAGCCCTTCTCTAGCGGGGGGCCCCAGCTCCTACAATGAGCAGTTCTTC. Residues: CASSPSLAGGPSSYNEQFF.

The J gene is TRBJ2-7, the V gene TRBV7-9, with 13 positions matching TRBD2. Germline assignment: CDR1 SEHNR and CDR2 FQNEAQ (reference sequence). The V segment lost 8 bases and the J segment 7 bases; nucleotides outside the gene matches: 8. The CDR3 has 14 residues. The CDR3 protein is CASSPGLAGLEQYF. The CDR3 DNA is TGTGCCAGCTCACCGGGACTAGCGGGGTTAGAGCAGTACTTC.

This clone occurred once. The chain combines TRBV10-1 with TRBJ2-5; TRBD1 might be the D (6 bases). Between the trimmed V and J ends, which lost 0 bases and 7 bases, there was a span of 12 bases. CDR1 and CDR2 (germline): WNHNN, SYGVQD (reference sequence). The CDR3 covers 14 residues. The CDR3 DNA sequence: TGCGCCAGCAGTGAGTCAACAGGGCAGGGGACCCAGTACTTC. Translating gives CASSESTGQGTQYF.

On this clone itself: One junction end does not reproduce the germline sequence, and a read error may be involved. This chain joins TRBV5-4 and TRBJ2-4, with 11 bases aligning to TRBD2. The CDR3 spans 12 residues. Germline V gene sequence: CDR1 SGHNT, CDR2 YYREEE (reference sequence). The CDR3 protein is CASSGVAGGPLF. The CDR3 DNA sequence: TGTGCCAGCAGCGGGGTAGCGGGAGGGCCCCTCTTC.

This clone was seen a handful of times. This chain connects TRBV12-5 to TRBJ2-2; TRBD2 matches 7 bases. The CDR3 is 13 amino acids. V was pared by 8 bases and J by 6 bases, with 6 bases of the junction left unmatched. The germline gives CDR1 LGHNT, CDR2 FRNRAP. The CDR3 here is CASKGLNAGELFF. CDR3 nucleotide sequence: TGTGCTAGTAAGGGACTAAACGCCGGGGAGCTGTTTTTT.

The chain employs TRBV11-2 and TRBJ1-4; D perhaps matches TRBD1 (5 bases). Trimming took off 0 bases at V and 2 bases at J, with 7 bases between the two ends. The CDR3 covers 15 residues. CDR1 is SGHAT, CDR2 FQNNGV, per germline. The CDR3 here is CASSLDRGTNEKLFF. CDR3 coding DNA: TGTGCCAGCAGCTTAGATCGGGGGACTAATGAAAAACTGTTTTTT.

This chain uses TRBV5-1 with TRBJ2-1, with D perhaps matching TRBD2 (6 bases). The CDR3 is made up of 16 amino acids. Trimming removed 2 bases at V and 0 bases at J, with 12 bases between. In germline, CDR1 is SGHRS, CDR2 YFSETQ. The CDR3 reads CASSFGGPSSYNEQFF. CDR3 nucleotides: TGCGCCAGCAGCTTTGGAGGGCCGAGCTCCTACAATGAGCAGTTCTTC. Full variable domain (outside the CDR3, taken from reference TRBV5-1 and TRBJ2-1): KAGVTQTPRYLIKTRGQQVTLSCSPISGHRSVSWYQQTPGQGLQFLFEYFSETQRNKGNFPGRFSGRQFSNSRSEMNVSTLELGDSALYLCASSFGGPSSYNEQFFGPGTRLTVL.

This clone was found a few times. The chain is built from TRBV18 and TRBJ2-7; D perhaps matches TRBD2 (6 bases). The CDR3 sequence is 13 residues long. Germline CDR1 is KGHSH and CDR2 is LQKENI. V dropped 2 bases and J dropped 2 bases, with 7 bases sitting between them. The CDR3 reads CASSPGGTYEQYF. The CDR3 DNA follows: TGTGCCAGCTCACCAGGCGGGACCTACGAGCAGTACTTC.

The rearrangement links TRBV5-1 to TRBJ2-1; TRBD1 agrees at 8 bases. This CDR3 contains 16 residues. Losses at the gene ends were 4 bases for V and 0 bases for J; bases not matched to a gene: 6. CDR1 SGHRS and CDR2 YFSETQ come from the germline V gene. The CDR3 DNA reads TGCGCCAGCAGCCCGGGACAGGTGAACTCCTACAATGAGCAGTTCTTC. This gives the protein CASSPGQVNSYNEQFF. The complete variable domain, with remaining parts taken from reference TRBV5-1 and TRBJ2-1, reads KAGVTQTPRYLIKTRGQQVTLSCSPISGHRSVSWYQQTPGQGLQFLFEYFSETQRNKGNFPGRFSGRQFSNSRSEMNVSTLELGDSALYLCASSPGQVNSYNEQFFGPGTRLTVL.

The rearrangement joins TRBV5-1 to TRBJ2-7; 9 bases map to TRBD1. The CDR3 is 15 amino acids. CDR1 SGHRS and CDR2 YFSETQ come from the germline V gene. The V gene end was trimmed by 0 bases and the J gene end by 2 bases; junction bases not matched to a gene: 3. CDR3 coding DNA: TGCGCCAGCAGCTTGGCCGGGACAGGGACCTACGAGCAGTACTTC. This codes for CASSLAGTGTYEQYF.

The chain combines TRBV29-1 with TRBJ1-2, with 7 positions matching TRBD1. Germline trimming cut 4 bases from V and 2 bases from J; bases unmatched to any gene: 4. Looked up from germline, CDR1 is SQVTM and CDR2 is ANQGSEA. The length of the CDR3 is 13 residues. The CDR3 reads CSVGTRGNYGYTF. The CDR3 region has the DNA TGCAGCGTTGGTACCAGGGGGAACTATGGCTACACCTTC.

For the CDR3, the DNA is TGCGCCAGCAGCGCTACAGGGTATAGAGAGCAGTACTTC. It encodes CASSATGYREQYF. The V and J genes are TRBV5-1 and TRBJ2-7; a possible D gene is TRBD1 (6 bases). Trimming took 4 bases from V and 7 from J, leaving 15 bases between them. CDR1 is SGHRS and CDR2 is YFSETQ in the germline V gene. The CDR3 has 13 amino acids.

V usage is TRBV27 and J usage is TRBJ2-1; 14 positions agree with TRBD2. CDR3 length: 20 residues. Germline trimming cut 5 bases from V and 7 bases from J; bases unmatched to any gene: 19. CDR1 is MNHEY, CDR2 SMNVEV, per germline (reference sequence). This CDR3 is CASSTIIRPGLAGVLNEQFF. The CDR3 coding sequence is TGTGCCAGCAGTACTATTATACGACCGGGACTAGCGGGAGTGTTAAATGAGCAGTTCTTC.

This chain joins TRBV3-1 (or the pseudogene TRBV3-2) and TRBJ2-1, with D perhaps matching TRBD1 (5 bases). The germline CDR1 and CDR2 sequences are LGHDT and YNNKEL (reference sequence). Trimming pared 1 base from V and 4 bases from J, leaving 11 bases between. The CDR3 is made up of 15 amino acids. The CDR3 nucleotides are TGTGCCAGCAGCCAAGGGACATCTCTTTACAATGAGCAGTTCTTC. Amino acids: CASSQGTSLYNEQFF.

This chain connects TRBV7-3 to TRBJ2-6; 7 bases map to TRBD2. The CDR3 totals 20 residues. The germline CDR1 and CDR2 sequences are SGHTA and FQGTGA. Trimming cost V 1 base and J 0 bases; bases outside gene matches: 12. The CDR3 coding sequence is TGTGCCAGCAGCTTAAGAGCGGGGCTCGAGTCCAGCTCTGGGGCCAACGTCCTGACTTTC. This sequence encodes CASSLRAGLESSSGANVLTF.

This chain links TRBV7-9 with TRBJ2-7, with 8 bases matching TRBD2. Germline V gene data show CDR1 as SEHNR and CDR2 as FQNEAQ (reference sequence). With V trimmed by 5 bases and J by 3 bases, 6 bases remained unmatched. The CDR3 contains 14 residues. The CDR3 coding sequence is TGTGCCAGCAGCCTGCAGGGGACTAGCTACGAGCAGTACTTC. Protein product: CASSLQGTSYEQYF.